Detailed here is one T cell receptor (beta chain). One junction end does not reproduce the germline sequence, and a read error may be involved. Some clones are missing from TCRdb's copy, which holds only in-frame ones; the method was immunoSEQ multiplex PCR. The sample consists of 100,000 to 110,000 clones, around four fifths of them appearing once. The data were taken from a study of blood T cell repertoires in COVID-19. This CDR3 contains 13 residues. Germline loops: CDR1 SNHLY, CDR2 FYNNEI. The sequencing input was peripheral blood. The chain employs TRBV2 and TRBJ1-6; weak D call: TRBD1 (5 bases). This sequence originates from a man aged 45 to 65 with active or convalescent COVID-19. The CDR3 protein is CASREDRNSPLHF. The DNA of the CDR3 is TGTGCCAGCAGGGAAGACAGAAATTCACCCCTCCACTTT.